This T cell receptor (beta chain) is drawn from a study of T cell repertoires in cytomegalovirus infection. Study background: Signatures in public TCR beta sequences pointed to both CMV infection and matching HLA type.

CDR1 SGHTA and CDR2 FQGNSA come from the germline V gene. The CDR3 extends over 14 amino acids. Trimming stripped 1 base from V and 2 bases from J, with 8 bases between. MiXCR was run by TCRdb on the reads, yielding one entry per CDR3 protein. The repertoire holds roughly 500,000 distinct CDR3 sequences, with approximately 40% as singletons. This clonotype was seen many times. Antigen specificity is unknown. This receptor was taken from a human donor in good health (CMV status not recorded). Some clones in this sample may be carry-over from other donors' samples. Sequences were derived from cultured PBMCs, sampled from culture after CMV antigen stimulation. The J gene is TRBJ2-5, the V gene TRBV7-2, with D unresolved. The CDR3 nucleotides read TGTGCCAGCAGCTTAGATGGGGATCAAGAGACCCAGTACTTC. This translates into CASSLDGDQETQYF.